The next 10 T cell receptor beta chains were all read from a single sample in a study of blood T cell repertoires in COVID-19. This table comes from immunoSEQ multiplex PCR, and its TCRdb copy is limited to in-frame clones, with some not included. Here the sample spans about 59,000 clones, 78% being singletons. Specimen: peripheral blood. The receptors here all came from a man older than 75 with acute or convalescent COVID-19.

The genes are TRBV6-5 and TRBJ1-6; 7 nucleotides align to TRBD1. The CDR3 has 15 residues. Germline-derived CDR1 and CDR2 are MNHEY and SVGAGI. Losses at the gene ends were 6 bases for V and 6 bases for J; bases not matched to a gene: 8. CDR3 protein: CASRPRTGINSPLHF. The DNA of the CDR3 is TGTGCCAGCAGACCCCGGACAGGAATTAATTCACCCCTCCACTTT.

The rearrangement links TRBV6-6 to TRBJ2-1; D perhaps matches TRBD1 (5 bases). This CDR3 has 14 amino acids. Germline values: CDR1 MNHNY, CDR2 SVGAGI (reference sequence). V was cut by 5 bases and J by 2 bases, with 10 bases left in between. CDR3 residues: CASSQTGPYNEQFF. The CDR3 DNA follows: TGTGCCAGCAGTCAAACAGGTCCCTACAATGAGCAGTTCTTC.

This clone was seen a single time. This chain connects TRBV5-1 to TRBJ2-2; D is uncertain. Germline assignment: CDR1 SGHRS and CDR2 YFSETQ. The CDR3 is made up of 15 amino acids. Deletions cut 2 bases from V and 0 bases from J, with 8 bases between. The CDR3 loop is CASSLQSANTGELFF. The CDR3 DNA follows: TGCGCCAGCAGCTTACAAAGCGCGAACACCGGGGAGCTGTTTTTT.

The chain links TRBV7-8 to TRBJ2-7; a weak D match, TRBD1 (6 bases). Germline loops: CDR1 SGHVS, CDR2 FQNEAQ. Trimming left V 2 bases short and J 4 bases short, with 36 bases between. The CDR3 has 22 residues. This chain's CDR3 is CASSLNEETWGRWDSGEYEQYF. In nucleotides, the CDR3 is TGTGCCAGCAGCTTAAATGAAGAAACTTGGGGCAGATGGGATTCAGGGGAATACGAGCAGTACTTC.

CDR3 amino acids: CASSLGSVMNTEAFF. The CDR3 DNA sequence: TGTGCCAGCAGCTTGGGCAGTGTGATGAACACTGAAGCTTTCTTT. The chain has TRBV5-8 and TRBJ1-1; no definite D call. V was clipped by 0 bases and J by 0 bases, with 9 bases between them. Germline-derived CDR1 and CDR2 are SGHTS and YDEGEE. This CDR3 has 15 amino acids.

This clone was detected only once. The chain uses TRBV11-2 and TRBJ2-1; the match to TRBD2 covers 14 bases. Germline V lookup: CDR1 SGHAT, CDR2 FQNNGV. V shed 11 bases, J shed 9 bases, and the junction held 6 bases outside the gene matches. The CDR3 extends over 13 amino acids. The CDR3 protein is CAGRLAGGGEQFF. The CDR3 DNA reads TGTGCCGGAAGACTAGCGGGAGGGGGTGAGCAGTTCTTC. Drawing the rest from reference TRBV11-2 and TRBJ2-1, the complete variable domain is EAGVAQSPRYKIIEKRQSVAFWCNPISGHATLYWYQQILGQGPKLLIQFQNNGVVDDSQLPKDRFSAERLKGVDSTLKIQPAKLEDSAVYLCAGRLAGGGEQFFGPGTRLTVL.

The chain joins TRBV9 to TRBJ2-1; 9 bases align to TRBD2. The CDR3 length is 17 residues. The V segment lost 0 bases and the J segment 0 bases; nucleotides outside the gene matches: 4. In germline, CDR1 is SGDLS, CDR2 YYNGEE. The CDR3 is CASSVGLAGSSYNEQFF. The CDR3 DNA reads TGTGCCAGCAGCGTAGGTCTAGCGGGGAGCTCCTACAATGAGCAGTTCTTC.

Only one count was recorded for this clone. This sequence joins TRBV27 and TRBJ1-1, with a tentative D call TRBD1 (5 bases). Trimming took off 4 bases at V and 6 bases at J, with 15 bases between the two ends. CDR1 and CDR2 (germline): MNHEY, SMNVEV (reference sequence). The CDR3 extends over 14 amino acids. The CDR3 sequence: CASSSEAWGSEAFF. The CDR3 region has the DNA TGTGCCAGCAGTTCCGAAGCTTGGGGCTCTGAAGCTTTCTTT.

The chain combines TRBV7-9 with TRBJ2-6, with D possibly being TRBD2 (5 bases). Trimming shortened V by 5 bases and J by 0 bases, and 8 bases separated the two germline ends. The CDR3 extends over 15 amino acids. Germline V gene lookup returns CDR1 SEHNR and CDR2 FQNEAQ (reference sequence). Here the CDR3 DNA reads TGTGCCAGCAGCCTGGGGAGCTCTGGGGCCAACGTCCTGACTTTC. Protein: CASSLGSSGANVLTF.

This chain links TRBV19 with TRBJ1-5; possible D gene TRBD1, 6 bases. CDR3 size: 17 residues. CDR1 LNHDA and CDR2 SQIVND come from the germline V gene (reference sequence). V gave up 5 bases and J gave up 0 bases, with 17 bases separating them. The CDR3 coding sequence is TGTGCCAGTAGTGGCCTCGGGACAAAATATAGCAATCAGCCCCAGCATTTT. It translates to CASSGLGTKYSNQPQHF. Drawing the rest from reference TRBV19 and TRBJ1-5, the complete variable domain is DGGITQSPKYLFRKEGQNVTLSCEQNLNHDAMYWYRQDPGQGLRLIYYSQIVNDFQKGDIAEGYSVSREKKESFPLTVTSAQKNPTAFYLCASSGLGTKYSNQPQHFGDGTRLSIL.